This TCR beta chain was observed in a study of cytomegalovirus exposure and HLA in healthy donors. Per the germline V gene, CDR1 is LGHNA and CDR2 is YNFKEQ. The CDR3 totals 16 residues. V lost 1 base, J lost 5 bases, and 18 bases lay in between. Comments on this clone: The target antigen is unknown.

PCR employed 60 Vbeta and 13 Jbeta primers. The assay was immunoSEQ multiplex PCR, and TCRdb's table has in-frame clones only and misses some. The sample lists 200,000 or so clones; over 65% were seen once. General study results and limits: An ancestry cluster, one associated with Asian ancestry, reportedly showed fewer N-insertions than the approximately 670-donor mean in a later analysis.

This clonotype was sampled from a human donor in good health. Sequencing input: PBMCs. The chain carries TRBV4-2 and TRBJ2-7; maybe TRBD2 (6 bases). For the CDR3, the DNA is TGTGCCAGCAGCCAAGTGCCTAGCGCGGTTCTCGACGAGCAGTACTTC. This gives the protein CASSQVPSAVLDEQYF.